This TCR beta chain derives from a study of shared clonotypes between healthy human individuals. Looking at the study overall: Plates per donor: three CD4 naive, three CD4 memory, two CD8 naive, one CD8 memory.

Repertoires were generated with immunoSEQ multiplex PCR, while TCRdb's copy carries only in-frame clones and drops some. The sample holds some 380,000 clones, around 96% seen once. As to this clone: Its antigen remains unidentified.

Study results and caveats: Generally, estimated richness proved larger in naive subsets than it did in memory subsets.

V was trimmed by 3 bases and J by 1 base, leaving 7 bases between them. CDR1 SGDLS and CDR2 YYNGEE come from the germline V gene. CDR3 length equals 13 residues. Sequencing was done on a sample of memory CD8+ T cells sorted from blood. Regarding subset: CD45RO+ cells pooled with CCR7-negative TemRA cells. This clonotype was obtained from a man younger than 45 in good health. V is TRBV9 and J is TRBJ1-1; D is ambiguous. The CDR3 sequence is CASSGDWNTEAFF. Written as DNA, the CDR3 is TGTGCCAGCAGCGGCGACTGGAACACTGAAGCTTTCTTT.